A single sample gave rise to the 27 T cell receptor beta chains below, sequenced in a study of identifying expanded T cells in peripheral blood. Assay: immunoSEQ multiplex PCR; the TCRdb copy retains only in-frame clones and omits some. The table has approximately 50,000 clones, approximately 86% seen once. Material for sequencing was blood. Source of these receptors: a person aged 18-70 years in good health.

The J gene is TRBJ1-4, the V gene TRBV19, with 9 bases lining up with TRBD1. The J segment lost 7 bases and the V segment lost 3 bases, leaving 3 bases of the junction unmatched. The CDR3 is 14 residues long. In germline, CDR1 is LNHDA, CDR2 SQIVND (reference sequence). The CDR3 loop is CASSIGTGPEKLFF. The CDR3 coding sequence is TGTGCCAGTAGTATCGGGACAGGGCCTGAAAAACTGTTTTTT.

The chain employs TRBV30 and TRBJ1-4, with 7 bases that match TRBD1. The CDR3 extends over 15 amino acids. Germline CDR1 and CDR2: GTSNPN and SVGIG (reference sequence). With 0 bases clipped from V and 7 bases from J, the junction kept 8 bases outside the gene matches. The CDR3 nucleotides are TGTGCCTGGAGTGTAACGACAGGGTGGGGTGAAAAACTGTTTTTT. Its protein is CAWSVTTGWGEKLFF.

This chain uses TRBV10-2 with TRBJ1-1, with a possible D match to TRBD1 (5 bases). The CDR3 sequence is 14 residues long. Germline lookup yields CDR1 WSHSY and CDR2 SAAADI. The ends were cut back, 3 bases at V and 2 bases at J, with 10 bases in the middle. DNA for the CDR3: TGCGCCAGCAGTGAAATTGACAGAAACACTGAAGCTTTCTTT. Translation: CASSEIDRNTEAFF.

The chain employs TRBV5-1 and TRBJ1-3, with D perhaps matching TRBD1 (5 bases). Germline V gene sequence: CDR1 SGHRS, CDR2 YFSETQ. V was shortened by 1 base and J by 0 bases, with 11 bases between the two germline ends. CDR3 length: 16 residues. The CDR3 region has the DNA TGCGCCAGCAGCTTGACAGGCGCCAGCTCTGGAAACACCATATATTTT. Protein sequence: CASSLTGASSGNTIYF.

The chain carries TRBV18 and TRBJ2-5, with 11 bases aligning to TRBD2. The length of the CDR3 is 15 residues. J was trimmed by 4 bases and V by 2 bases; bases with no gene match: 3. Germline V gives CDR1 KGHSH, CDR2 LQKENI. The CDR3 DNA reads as TGTGCCAGCTCACCATCACTAGCGGGAGCAGAGACCCAGTACTTC. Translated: CASSPSLAGAETQYF.

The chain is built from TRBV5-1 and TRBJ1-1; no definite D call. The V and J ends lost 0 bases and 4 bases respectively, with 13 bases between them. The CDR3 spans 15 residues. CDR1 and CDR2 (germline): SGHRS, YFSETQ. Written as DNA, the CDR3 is TGCGCCAGCAGCTTGGCCTCGACCGTAGGCACTGAAGCTTTCTTT. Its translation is CASSLASTVGTEAFF.

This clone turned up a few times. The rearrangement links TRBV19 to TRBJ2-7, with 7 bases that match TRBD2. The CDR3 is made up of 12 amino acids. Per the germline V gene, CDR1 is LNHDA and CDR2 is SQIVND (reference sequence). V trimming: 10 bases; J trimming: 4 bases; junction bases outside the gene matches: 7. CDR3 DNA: TGTGCCACCATCGGGACTACATACGAGCAGTACTTC. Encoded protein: CATIGTTYEQYF.

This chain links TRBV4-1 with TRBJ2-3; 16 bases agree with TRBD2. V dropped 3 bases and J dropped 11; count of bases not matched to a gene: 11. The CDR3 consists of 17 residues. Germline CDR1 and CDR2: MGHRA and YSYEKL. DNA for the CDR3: TGCGCCAGCAGCCAGAACCCGGGACTAGCGGGGGGGCTCGGGCAGTATTTT. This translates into CASSQNPGLAGGLGQYF.

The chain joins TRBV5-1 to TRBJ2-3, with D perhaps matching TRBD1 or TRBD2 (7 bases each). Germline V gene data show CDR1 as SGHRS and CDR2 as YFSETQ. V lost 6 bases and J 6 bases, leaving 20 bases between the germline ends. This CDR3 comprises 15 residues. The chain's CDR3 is CASNMGGGGGDTQYF. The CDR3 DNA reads TGCGCCAGCAACATGGGAGGGGGCGGCGGTGATACGCAGTATTTT.

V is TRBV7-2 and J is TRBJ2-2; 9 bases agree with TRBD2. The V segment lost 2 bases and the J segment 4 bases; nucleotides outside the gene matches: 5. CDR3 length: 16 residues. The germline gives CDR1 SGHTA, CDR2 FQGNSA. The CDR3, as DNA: TGTGCCAGCAGCTTACCCAGCGGGGGGTCCACCGGGGAGCTGTTTTTT. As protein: CASSLPSGGSTGELFF.

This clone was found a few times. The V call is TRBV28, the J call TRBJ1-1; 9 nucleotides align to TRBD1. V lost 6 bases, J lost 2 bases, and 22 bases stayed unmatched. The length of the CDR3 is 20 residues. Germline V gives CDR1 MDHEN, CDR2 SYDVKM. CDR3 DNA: TGTGCCAGCAGGCGGGGATTAGGTGGATCGACAGGGGGTATAAACACTGAAGCTTTCTTT. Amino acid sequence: CASRRGLGGSTGGINTEAFF.

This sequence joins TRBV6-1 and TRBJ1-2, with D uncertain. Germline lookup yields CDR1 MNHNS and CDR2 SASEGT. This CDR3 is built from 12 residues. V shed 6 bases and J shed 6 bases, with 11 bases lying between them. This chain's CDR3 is CASRRIEDGYTF. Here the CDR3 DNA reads TGTGCCAGCAGACGGATAGAGGATGGCTACACCTTC.

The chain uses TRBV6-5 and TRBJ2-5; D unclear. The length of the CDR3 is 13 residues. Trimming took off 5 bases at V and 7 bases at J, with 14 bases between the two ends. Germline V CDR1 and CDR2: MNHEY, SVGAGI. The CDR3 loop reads CASSADGLRTQYF. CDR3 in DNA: TGTGCCAGCAGTGCGGACGGCTTGAGGACCCAGTACTTC.

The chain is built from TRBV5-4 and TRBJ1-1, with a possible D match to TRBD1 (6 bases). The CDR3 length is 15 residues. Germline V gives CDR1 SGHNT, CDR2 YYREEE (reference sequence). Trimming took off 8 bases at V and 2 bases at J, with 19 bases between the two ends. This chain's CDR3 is CASSPRTARNTEAFF. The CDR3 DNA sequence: TGTGCCAGTTCTCCCCGGACAGCCCGAAACACTGAAGCTTTCTTT. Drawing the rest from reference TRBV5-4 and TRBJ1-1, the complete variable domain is ETGVTQSPTHLIKTRGQQVTLRCSSQSGHNTVSWYQQALGQGPQFIFQYYREEENGRGNFPPRFSGLQFPNYSSELNVNALELDDSALYLCASSPRTARNTEAFFGQGTRLTVV.

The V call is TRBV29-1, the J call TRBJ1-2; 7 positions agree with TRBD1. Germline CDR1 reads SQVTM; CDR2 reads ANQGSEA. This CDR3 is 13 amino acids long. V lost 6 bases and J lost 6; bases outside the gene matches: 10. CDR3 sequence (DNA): TGCAGCGTCGACCGAGAACAGGGGAATGGCTACACCTTC. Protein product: CSVDREQGNGYTF.

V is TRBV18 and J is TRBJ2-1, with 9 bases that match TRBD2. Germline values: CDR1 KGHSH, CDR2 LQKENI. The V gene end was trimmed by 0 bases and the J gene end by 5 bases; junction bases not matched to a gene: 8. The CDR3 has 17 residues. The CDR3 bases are TGTGCCAGCTCACCACCATTACTAGCGGGCATCAACAATGAGCAGTTCTTC. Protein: CASSPPLLAGINNEQFF. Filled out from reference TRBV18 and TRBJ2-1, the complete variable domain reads NAGVMQNPRHLVRRRGQEARLRCSPMKGHSHVYWYRQLPEEGLKFMVYLQKENIIDESGMPKERFSAEFPKEGPSILRIQQVVRGDSAAYFCASSPPLLAGINNEQFFGPGTRLTVL.

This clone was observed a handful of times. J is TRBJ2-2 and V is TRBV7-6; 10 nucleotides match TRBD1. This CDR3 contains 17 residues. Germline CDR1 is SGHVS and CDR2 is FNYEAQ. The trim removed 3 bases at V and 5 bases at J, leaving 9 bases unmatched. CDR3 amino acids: CASSFSRDRGWTGELFF. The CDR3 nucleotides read TGTGCCAGCAGCTTCTCCCGGGACAGGGGATGGACCGGGGAGCTGTTTTTT.

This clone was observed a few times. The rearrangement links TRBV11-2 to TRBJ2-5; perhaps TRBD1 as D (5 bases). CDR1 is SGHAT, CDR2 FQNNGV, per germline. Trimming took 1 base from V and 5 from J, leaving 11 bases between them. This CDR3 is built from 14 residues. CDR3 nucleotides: TGTGCCAGCAGCTTAGGTCCAGGGCCGGAGACCCAGTACTTC. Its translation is CASSLGPGPETQYF.

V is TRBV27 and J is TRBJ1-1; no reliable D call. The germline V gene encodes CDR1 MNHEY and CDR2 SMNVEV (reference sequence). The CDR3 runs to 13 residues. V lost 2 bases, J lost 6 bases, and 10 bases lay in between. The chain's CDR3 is CASSLRGMAEAFF. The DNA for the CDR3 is TGTGCCAGCAGTTTAAGAGGGATGGCTGAAGCTTTCTTT.

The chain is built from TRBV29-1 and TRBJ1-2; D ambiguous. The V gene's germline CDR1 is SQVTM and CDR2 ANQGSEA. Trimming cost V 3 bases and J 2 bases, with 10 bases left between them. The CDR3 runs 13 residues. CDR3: CSVENSGNYGYTF. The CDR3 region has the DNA TGCAGCGTTGAGAACAGTGGAAACTATGGCTACACCTTC.

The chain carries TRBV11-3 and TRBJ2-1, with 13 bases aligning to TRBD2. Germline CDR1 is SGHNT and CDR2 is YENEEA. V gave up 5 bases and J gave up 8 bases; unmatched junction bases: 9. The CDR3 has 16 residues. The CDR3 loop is CASSTGTSGTRDEQFF. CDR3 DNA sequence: TGTGCCAGCAGCACCGGGACTAGCGGGACTCGAGATGAGCAGTTCTTC.

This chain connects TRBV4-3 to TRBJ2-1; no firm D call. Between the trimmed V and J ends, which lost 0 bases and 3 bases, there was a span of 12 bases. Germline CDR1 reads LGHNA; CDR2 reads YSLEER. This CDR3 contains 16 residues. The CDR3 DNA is TGCGCCAGCAGCCAAGATGACGGTACCTTCTACAATGAGCAGTTCTTC. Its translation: CASSQDDGTFYNEQFF.

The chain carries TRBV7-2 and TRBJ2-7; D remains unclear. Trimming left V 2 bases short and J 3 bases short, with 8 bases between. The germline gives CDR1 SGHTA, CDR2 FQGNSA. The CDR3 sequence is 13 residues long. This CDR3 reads CASSLRRNYEQYF. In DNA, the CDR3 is TGTGCCAGCAGCTTAAGGCGGAACTACGAGCAGTACTTC.

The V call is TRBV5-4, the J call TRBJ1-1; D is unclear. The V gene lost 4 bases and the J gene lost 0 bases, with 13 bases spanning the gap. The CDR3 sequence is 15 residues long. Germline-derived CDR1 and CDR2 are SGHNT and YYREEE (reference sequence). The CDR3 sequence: CASSNAPSLNTEAFF. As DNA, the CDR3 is TGTGCCAGCAGCAACGCTCCATCATTGAACACTGAAGCTTTCTTT.

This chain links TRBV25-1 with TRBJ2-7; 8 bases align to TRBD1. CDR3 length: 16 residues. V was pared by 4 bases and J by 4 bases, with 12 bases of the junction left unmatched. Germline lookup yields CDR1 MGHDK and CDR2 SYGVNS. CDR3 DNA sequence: TGTGCCAGCAGTGCCCTAGGACAGGGAGAGAAATACGAGCAGTACTTC. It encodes CASSALGQGEKYEQYF.

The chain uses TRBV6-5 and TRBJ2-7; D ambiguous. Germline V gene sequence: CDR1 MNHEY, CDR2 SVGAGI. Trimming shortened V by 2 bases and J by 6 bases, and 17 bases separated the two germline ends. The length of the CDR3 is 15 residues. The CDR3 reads CASSYGFQQSGEQYF. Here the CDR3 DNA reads TGTGCCAGCAGTTACGGGTTTCAGCAGTCGGGCGAGCAGTACTTC.

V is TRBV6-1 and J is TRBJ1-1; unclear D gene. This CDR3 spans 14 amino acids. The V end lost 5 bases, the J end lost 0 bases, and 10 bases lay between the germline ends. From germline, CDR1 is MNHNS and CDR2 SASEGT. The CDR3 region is CASSFREMNTEAFF. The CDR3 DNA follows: TGTGCCAGCAGTTTCAGAGAAATGAACACTGAAGCTTTCTTT.